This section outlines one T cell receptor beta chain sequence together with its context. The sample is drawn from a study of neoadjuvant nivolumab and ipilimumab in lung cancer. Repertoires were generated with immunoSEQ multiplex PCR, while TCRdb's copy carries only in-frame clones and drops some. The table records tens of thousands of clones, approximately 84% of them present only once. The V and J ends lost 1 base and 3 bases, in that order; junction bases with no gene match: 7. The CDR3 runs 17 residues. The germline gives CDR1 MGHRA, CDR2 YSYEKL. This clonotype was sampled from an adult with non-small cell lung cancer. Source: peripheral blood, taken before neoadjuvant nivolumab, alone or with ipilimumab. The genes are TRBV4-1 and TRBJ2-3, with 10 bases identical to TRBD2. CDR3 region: CASSQGPSGGATDTQYF. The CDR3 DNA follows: TGCGCCAGCAGCCAAGGGCCTAGCGGGGGTGCGACAGATACGCAGTATTTT.